Below are 6 T cell receptor beta chains sequenced from a single sample in a study of blood T cell repertoires in COVID-19. Using immunoSEQ multiplex PCR, the repertoire was profiled, and TCRdb retains in-frame clones only, with some absent. The sample lists 150,000 to 200,000 clones, 75% to 95% occurring once. The sample was peripheral blood. These receptors all come from a man in his fifties with acute or convalescent COVID-19.

V is TRBV19 and J is TRBJ1-2, with 7 nucleotides matching TRBD1. J was trimmed by 4 bases and V by 6 bases; bases with no gene match: 14. Per the germline V gene, CDR1 is LNHDA and CDR2 is SQIVND (reference sequence). CDR3 length equals 16 residues. The CDR3 DNA reads TGTGCCAGTAGCCAGCACTCGGACAGGCCGATCTATGGCTACACCTTC. Amino acid sequence: CASSQHSDRPIYGYTF.

This clone was picked up many times. The rearrangement links TRBV28 to TRBJ1-6, with D unclear. The CDR3 sequence is 14 residues long. V was clipped by 2 bases and J by 6 bases, with 8 bases between them. The V gene's germline CDR1 is MDHEN and CDR2 SYDVKM. The DNA of the CDR3 is TGTGCCAGCAGTTTAATACTGCTTAATTCACCCCTCCACTTT. Protein product: CASSLILLNSPLHF.

The CDR3 loop is CASSYMGGWETQYF. The CDR3 nucleotides read TGTGCCAGCAGTTATATGGGGGGTTGGGAGACCCAGTACTTC. This chain connects TRBV6-6 to TRBJ2-5; maybe TRBD2 (6 bases). Germline V gene sequence: CDR1 MNHNY, CDR2 SVGAGI (reference sequence). Deletions cut 3 bases from V and 5 bases from J, with 13 bases between. This CDR3 comprises 14 residues.

The chain has TRBV12-3 or TRBV12-4 and TRBJ1-5; D may be TRBD1 (6 bases). V was cut by 4 bases and J by 4 bases, with 8 bases left in between. This CDR3 contains 13 residues. CDR3 residues: CASSSTGNQPQHF. Here the CDR3 DNA reads TGTGCCAGCAGTTCTACAGGGAATCAGCCCCAGCATTTT.

The chain has TRBV7-9 and TRBJ2-3, with TRBD1 matching over 11 bases. The length of the CDR3 is 14 residues. The V gene's germline CDR1 is SEHNR and CDR2 FQNEAQ (reference sequence). J lost 2 bases, V lost 8 bases, and 3 bases had no gene match. As DNA, the CDR3 is TGTGCCAGCGGACAGGGGGCCCCCACAGATACGCAGTATTTT. This translates into CASGQGAPTDTQYF.

The chain links TRBV28 to TRBJ1-2; D may be TRBD1 (6 bases). This CDR3 is 11 amino acids long. V lost 3 bases and J 7 bases, leaving 6 bases between the germline ends. CDR1 is MDHEN, CDR2 SYDVKM, per germline. The CDR3 protein is CASSLGAGYTF. DNA of the CDR3: TGTGCCAGCAGTTTGGGGGCTGGCTACACCTTC.